These 30 T cell receptor beta chains were all obtained from the same sample, sequenced in a study of early stage breast cancer tumors. Clones were sequenced by immunoSEQ multiplex PCR, and TCRdb holds only the in-frame ones, with some missing. Here the sample spans almost 55,000 clones, about 93% being singletons. The sequencing sample was made of blood. The receptors were gathered from a person aged 65 to 85 with breast cancer.

The chain has TRBV11-3 and TRBJ2-5; 8 bases are a match to TRBD1. V shed 4 bases, J shed 4 bases, and the junction held 8 bases outside the gene matches. This CDR3 has 15 residues. Germline CDR1 reads SGHNT; CDR2 reads YENEEA. The CDR3 sequence is CASSSRTGLAETQYF. The CDR3 DNA reads TGTGCCAGCAGCTCCCGGACAGGGCTAGCAGAGACCCAGTACTTC. Full variable domain (outside the CDR3, taken from reference TRBV11-3 and TRBJ2-5): EAGVVQSPRYKIIEKKQPVAFWCNPISGHNTLYWYLQNLGQGPELLIRYENEEAVDDSQLPKDRFSAERLKGVDSTLKIQPAELGDSAVYLCASSSRTGLAETQYFGPGTRLLVL.

The chain is built from TRBV4-2 and TRBJ2-7; the D gene is possibly TRBD1 (5 bases). Germline V lookup: CDR1 LGHNA, CDR2 YNFKEQ. The ends were cut back, 0 bases at V and 3 bases at J, with 12 bases in the middle. The CDR3 extends over 15 amino acids. The CDR3 DNA reads TGTGCCAGCAGCCAAGAACAGGACACTTTCTACGAGCAGTACTTC. It translates to CASSQEQDTFYEQYF.

The rearrangement uses TRBV18 and TRBJ1-4; possible D gene TRBD1, 5 bases. V lost 6 bases, J lost 5 bases, and 16 bases lay in between. Per the germline V gene, CDR1 is KGHSH and CDR2 is LQKENI. The CDR3 sequence is 15 residues long. The CDR3 spells CASSLEGLRNEKLFF. The CDR3 DNA sequence: TGTGCCAGCTCCCTGGAGGGACTGAGAAATGAAAAACTGTTTTTT.

This clone was detected only once. This sequence joins TRBV5-1 and TRBJ1-4, with D hard to call. The CDR3 runs 14 residues. CDR1 and CDR2 (germline): SGHRS, YFSETQ. V lost 3 bases and J lost 0, with 6 bases in between. The CDR3 DNA reads TGCGCCAGCAGCTCGAGGTCAACTAATGAAAAACTGTTTTTT. Its translation is CASSSRSTNEKLFF.

This clone was recorded only once. This chain links TRBV4-3 with TRBJ1-4; D remains ambiguous. Germline CDR1 reads LGHNA; CDR2 reads YSLEER. The CDR3 extends over 14 amino acids. Trimming cost V 1 base and J 4 bases, with 7 bases left between them. CDR3 residues: CASSQVYGNEKLFF. The CDR3 region has the DNA TGCGCCAGCAGCCAAGTTTACGGTAATGAAAAACTGTTTTTT.

The gene calls are TRBV5-5 and TRBJ1-5; the match to TRBD1 covers 7 bases. The CDR3 is 16 amino acids. Trimming took 0 bases from V and 4 from J; bases not matched to a gene: 7. Germline CDR1 reads SGHKS; CDR2 reads YYEKEE (reference sequence). The CDR3 DNA is TGTGCCAGCAGCTTGGCGGGACAGCCGTCTAATCAGCCCCAGCATTTT. Translating it yields CASSLAGQPSNQPQHF.

The chain recombines TRBV10-2 with TRBJ1-2; D not resolved. CDR1 and CDR2 from the germline V gene are WSHSY and SAAADI. This CDR3 has 13 residues. V lost 4 bases and J 5 bases, leaving 11 bases between the germline ends. The CDR3 DNA follows: TGCGCCAGCAGTGGAGGAGGATTTTATGGCTACACCTTC. This codes for CASSGGGFYGYTF.

The V and J genes are TRBV4-1 and TRBJ2-7; TRBD2 might be the D (6 bases). The V end lost 0 bases, the J end lost 9 bases, and 12 bases lay between the germline ends. Per the germline V gene, CDR1 is MGHRA and CDR2 is YSYEKL. CDR3 length equals 13 residues. Written as DNA, the CDR3 is TGCGCCAGCAGCCAAGATCAGGACTATACGCAGTACTTC. It is translated as CASSQDQDYTQYF.

This chain joins TRBV18 and TRBJ2-3, with TRBD1 identical over 10 bases. There are 15 residues in the CDR3. Germline CDR1 and CDR2: KGHSH and LQKENI. V shed 3 bases, J shed 6 bases, and the junction held 6 bases outside the gene matches. CDR3 protein: CASSPRTGGEDTQYF. The CDR3 nucleotides read TGTGCCAGCTCACCGCGGACAGGGGGGGAGGATACGCAGTATTTT.

The V call is TRBV6-6, the J call TRBJ1-3; D ambiguous. Trimming shortened V by 6 bases and J by 8 bases, and 14 bases separated the two germline ends. The CDR3 is 13 residues long. Germline lookup yields CDR1 MNHNY and CDR2 SVGAGI (reference sequence). As DNA, the CDR3 is TGTGCCAGCAGAACCCCCTCAGAGGACACCATATATTTT. Translated, it gives CASRTPSEDTIYF.

The rearrangement links TRBV7-3 to TRBJ2-3, with D maybe TRBD2 (6 bases). From germline, CDR1 is SGHTA and CDR2 FQGTGA. Trimming shortened V by 2 bases and J by 1 base, and 10 bases separated the two germline ends. The CDR3 is 15 amino acids. In nucleotides, the CDR3 is TGTGCCAGCAGCTTAGTCGGGAGCGGCACAGATACGCAGTATTTT. This sequence encodes CASSLVGSGTDTQYF.

The chain carries TRBV7-7 and TRBJ2-3; D gene unclear. With 3 bases removed from V and 4 bases from J, the gap between germline ends came to 8 bases. The CDR3 runs to 13 residues. Germline CDR1 SSHAT, CDR2 FNYEAQ (reference sequence). CDR3 loop: CASSFSEPDTQYF. CDR3 sequence (DNA): TGTGCCAGCAGCTTTTCGGAGCCAGATACGCAGTATTTT.

This clone was picked up one time. The chain recombines TRBV6-1 with TRBJ2-7; tentative D call: TRBD2 (6 bases). Deletions cut 3 bases from V and 7 bases from J, with 19 bases between. Germline V gives CDR1 MNHNS, CDR2 SASEGT. This CDR3 is 15 amino acids long. The CDR3: CASSDDSGIQGEQYF. The CDR3 DNA reads as TGTGCCAGCAGTGATGATAGCGGTATCCAAGGGGAGCAGTACTTC.

The chain is built from TRBV5-1 and TRBJ1-1; 7 bases are a match to TRBD1. CDR1 SGHRS and CDR2 YFSETQ come from the germline V gene. The CDR3 has 14 residues. V lost 0 bases to trimming and J lost 1 base; unmatched junction nucleotides: 0. The CDR3 nucleotides read TGCGCCAGCAGCTTGGGGACAGGGAACACTGAAGCTTTCTTT. The encoded protein is CASSLGTGNTEAFF.

V and J are TRBV28 and TRBJ2-1; D is perhaps TRBD2 (5 bases). V lost 6 bases and J lost 3, with 18 bases in between. In germline, CDR1 is MDHEN, CDR2 SYDVKM. CDR3 length equals 16 residues. The CDR3 here is CASSPPGERRYNEQFF. CDR3 DNA sequence: TGTGCCAGCAGCCCTCCCGGGGAGCGGCGCTACAATGAGCAGTTCTTC. The whole variable domain, filled in from reference TRBV28 and TRBJ2-1, reads DVKVTQSSRYLVKRTGEKVFLECVQDMDHENMFWYRQDPGLGLRLIYFSYDVKMKEKGDIPEGYSVSREKKERFSLILESASTNQTSMYLCASSPPGERRYNEQFFGPGTRLTVL.

The chain has TRBV19 and TRBJ2-3, with TRBD2 matching 7 bases. The germline gives CDR1 LNHDA, CDR2 SQIVND (reference sequence). Trimming took 5 bases from V and 1 from J; bases not matched to a gene: 3. CDR3 size: 14 residues. The CDR3 region has the DNA TGTGCCAGTAGTTCTGGGGGGGGCACAGATACGCAGTATTTT. Its protein is CASSSGGGTDTQYF.

The genes are TRBV25-1 and TRBJ2-7, with TRBD1 as a possible D gene (7 bases). Germline-derived CDR1 and CDR2 are MGHDK and SYGVNS. This CDR3 has 16 amino acids. V was cut by 1 base and J by 2 bases, with 15 bases left in between. In DNA, the CDR3 is TGTGCCAGCAGTGAATTCTCAGGGGGGTTGGCCTACGAGCAGTACTTC. Residues: CASSEFSGGLAYEQYF.

V usage is TRBV18 and J usage is TRBJ2-4, with a possible D match to TRBD2 (6 bases). V lost 8 bases, J lost 15 bases, and 17 bases lay in between. Germline lookup yields CDR1 KGHSH and CDR2 LQKENI. This CDR3 has 11 amino acids. This CDR3 reads CASPGALGGYF. CDR3 DNA: TGTGCCAGCCCAGGCGCCCTCGGGGGGTACTTC.

The V call is TRBV6-5, the J call TRBJ2-3; D perhaps matches TRBD2 (6 bases). The V end lost 4 bases, the J end lost 2 bases, and 16 bases lay between the germline ends. Germline V gene lookup returns CDR1 MNHEY and CDR2 SVGAGI. This CDR3 contains 16 residues. The CDR3 sequence is CASSFTWDFPTDTQYF. As DNA, the CDR3 is TGTGCCAGCAGTTTTACGTGGGACTTCCCCACAGATACGCAGTATTTT.

CDR3 sequence: CASSVGESTGNTIYF. The CDR3 coding sequence is TGTGCCAGCAGCGTAGGAGAAAGTACTGGAAACACCATATATTTT. The J gene is TRBJ1-3, the V gene TRBV9; D remains unclear. V was shortened by 0 bases and J by 2 bases, with 9 bases between the two germline ends. CDR1 and CDR2 (germline): SGDLS, YYNGEE. The CDR3 totals 15 residues.

The chain has TRBV19 and TRBJ2-7; TRBD2 agrees at 7 bases. The junction had 10 bases not matched to a gene; V was cut back by 5 bases and J by 0 bases. The CDR3 contains 16 residues. Germline CDR1 is LNHDA and CDR2 is SQIVND (reference sequence). CDR3 sequence reads: CASSVTRDYPSYEQYF. CDR3 coding DNA: TGTGCCAGTAGTGTGACGCGGGACTATCCCTCCTACGAGCAGTACTTC.

This chain joins TRBV6-5 and TRBJ1-2, with TRBD1 matching 8 bases. V gave up 4 bases and J gave up 11 bases; unmatched junction bases: 12. This CDR3 region has 14 residues. Germline values: CDR1 MNHEY, CDR2 SVGAGI. The CDR3 region is CASSWGRDRLVYTF. The CDR3 DNA is TGTGCCAGCAGTTGGGGGAGGGACAGGCTGGTTTACACCTTC.

The J gene is TRBJ2-7, the V gene TRBV28; possibly TRBD1 for D (6 bases). This CDR3 comprises 14 residues. CDR1 MDHEN and CDR2 SYDVKM come from the germline V gene. V gave up 6 bases and J gave up 0 bases, with 12 bases separating them. The CDR3 nucleotides are TGTGCCAGCAGGGGGAGACAGGCCTCCTACGAGCAGTACTTC. It is translated as CASRGRQASYEQYF.

The chain is built from TRBV11-1 and TRBJ1-2, with D unclear. CDR3 size: 13 residues. Trimming removed 4 bases at V and 6 bases at J, with 12 bases between. Germline CDR1 and CDR2: SGHAT and FQDESV (reference sequence). Here the CDR3 DNA reads TGTGCCAGCAGCTCCAGACGGGTGGATGGCTACACCTTC. Protein: CASSSRRVDGYTF.

The chain carries TRBV9 and TRBJ1-4; 7 bases align to TRBD1. The V gene end was trimmed by 4 bases and the J gene end by 3 bases; junction bases not matched to a gene: 12. Germline CDR1 reads SGDLS; CDR2 reads YYNGEE. The CDR3 totals 17 residues. The CDR3 DNA sequence: TGTGCCAGCAGCCCTCCTCTCTCCGGGACAGCTAATGAAAAACTGTTTTTT. Protein sequence: CASSPPLSGTANEKLFF.

J is TRBJ2-2 and V is TRBV6-6; TRBD1 agrees at 7 bases. Trimming at V came to 6 bases and at J to 6 bases, leaving 10 bases not matched to a gene. The CDR3 has 15 residues. CDR1 MNHNY and CDR2 SVGAGI come from the germline V gene (reference sequence). The CDR3 sequence is CASRPTGVEAGELFF. CDR3 coding DNA: TGTGCCAGCAGACCAACAGGGGTGGAGGCCGGGGAGCTGTTTTTT.

The V gene is TRBV5-1, the J gene TRBJ1-2; 7 positions match TRBD1. From germline, CDR1 is SGHRS and CDR2 YFSETQ. V trimming: 4 bases; J trimming: 6 bases; junction bases outside the gene matches: 6. The CDR3 loop spans 13 amino acids. The CDR3 is CASSHDRAHGYTF. In nucleotides, the CDR3 is TGCGCCAGCAGCCATGACAGGGCCCATGGCTACACCTTC. The full variable domain, its missing parts supplied by reference TRBV5-1 and TRBJ1-2, is KAGVTQTPRYLIKTRGQQVTLSCSPISGHRSVSWYQQTPGQGLQFLFEYFSETQRNKGNFPGRFSGRQFSNSRSEMNVSTLELGDSALYLCASSHDRAHGYTFGSGTRLTVV.

DNA of the CDR3: TGTGCCAGCAGGGCCGGACAGGCCGATACGCAGTATTTT. Its translation is CASRAGQADTQYF. The chain carries TRBV2 and TRBJ2-3, with TRBD1 matching over 7 bases. CDR1 and CDR2 (germline): SNHLY, FYNNEI. With 6 bases clipped from V and 6 bases from J, the junction kept 6 bases outside the gene matches. This CDR3 is built from 13 residues.

The J gene is TRBJ2-7, the V gene TRBV11-2; weak D call: TRBD1 (6 bases). The germline V and J ends were trimmed by 5 bases and 4 bases, with 15 bases remaining between them. CDR3 length equals 14 residues. Germline values: CDR1 SGHAT, CDR2 FQNNGV. The CDR3 DNA is TGTGCCAGCAGCCGTACAGGGAGACCATACGAGCAGTACTTC. It specifies CASSRTGRPYEQYF.

The count of this clone is one. This chain joins TRBV9 and TRBJ1-4; possible D gene TRBD1, 6 bases. Trimming stripped 4 bases from V and 4 bases from J, with 14 bases between. The CDR3 is made up of 15 amino acids. CDR1 is SGDLS, CDR2 YYNGEE, per germline. This chain's CDR3 is CASSPRTAFNEKLFF. CDR3 bases: TGTGCCAGCAGCCCTCGGACAGCCTTTAATGAAAAACTGTTTTTT.